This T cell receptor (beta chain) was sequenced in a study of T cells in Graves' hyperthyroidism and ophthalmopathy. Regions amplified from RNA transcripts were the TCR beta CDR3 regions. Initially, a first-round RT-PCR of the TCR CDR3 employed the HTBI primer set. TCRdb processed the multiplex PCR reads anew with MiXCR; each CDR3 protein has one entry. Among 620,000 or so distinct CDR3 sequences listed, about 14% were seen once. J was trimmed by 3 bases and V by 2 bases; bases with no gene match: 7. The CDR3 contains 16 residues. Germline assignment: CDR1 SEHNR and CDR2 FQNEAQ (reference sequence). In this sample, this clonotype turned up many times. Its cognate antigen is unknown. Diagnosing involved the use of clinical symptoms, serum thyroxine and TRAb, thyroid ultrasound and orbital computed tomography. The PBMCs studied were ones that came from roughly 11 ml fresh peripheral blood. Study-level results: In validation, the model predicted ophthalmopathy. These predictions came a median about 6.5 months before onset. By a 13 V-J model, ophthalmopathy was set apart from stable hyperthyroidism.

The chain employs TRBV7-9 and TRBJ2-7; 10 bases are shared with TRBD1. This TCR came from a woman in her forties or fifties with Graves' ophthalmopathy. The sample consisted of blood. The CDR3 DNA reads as TGTGCCAGCAGCTTATCTGGGGGACAGGGGAACTACGAGCAGTACTTC. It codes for CASSLSGGQGNYEQYF.